This T cell receptor beta chain was sequenced during a study of radiotherapy plus CTLA-4 blockade in lung cancer. Background on the study: Roughly 17% of patients responded objectively, and roughly 30% achieved disease control.

Trimming cost V 8 bases and J 3 bases, with 25 bases left between them. This CDR3 is 17 amino acids long. Germline assignment: CDR1 LNHDA and CDR2 SQIVND (reference sequence). Assay: immunoSEQ multiplex PCR; the TCRdb copy retains only in-frame clones and omits some. Among about 98,000 clones listed, roughly 88% were seen once. Whole-study results and caveats: Among blood TCR repertoires after radiotherapy plus ipilimumab, tumor-derived clones expanded. Dynamics of early blood T cell clones, together with interferon-beta, were reportedly the best predictors of response.

Patients had chemo-refractory metastatic non-small-cell lung cancer and received focal radiation plus CTLA-4 blockade that used ipilimumab. Notes on this clone: Antigen: not known.

The chain is built from TRBV19 and TRBJ1-2, with D tentatively TRBD1 (5 bases). The clonotype originates from a human donor with non-small cell lung cancer that progressed on radiotherapy plus ipilimumab. This specimen consisted of peripheral blood, obtained from a patient treated with radiotherapy plus ipilimumab. CDR3 nucleotide sequence: TGTGCCAGTGGCCAGACAGCAGATCGAAAACCCTACTATGGCTACACCTTC. It is translated as CASGQTADRKPYYGYTF.